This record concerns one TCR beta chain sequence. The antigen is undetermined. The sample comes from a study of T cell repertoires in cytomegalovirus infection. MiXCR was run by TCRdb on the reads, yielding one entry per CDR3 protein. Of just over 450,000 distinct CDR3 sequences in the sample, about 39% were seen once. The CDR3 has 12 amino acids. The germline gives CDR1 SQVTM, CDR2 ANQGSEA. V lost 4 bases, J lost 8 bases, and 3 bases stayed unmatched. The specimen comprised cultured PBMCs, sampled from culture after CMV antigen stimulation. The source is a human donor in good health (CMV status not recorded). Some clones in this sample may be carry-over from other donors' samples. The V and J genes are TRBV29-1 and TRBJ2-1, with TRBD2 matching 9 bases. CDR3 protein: CSVAGLAYEQFF. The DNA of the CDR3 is TGCAGCGTTGCGGGACTAGCATATGAGCAGTTCTTC.